The 14 T cell receptor beta chains below come from one sample, sequenced in a study of blood T cell repertoires in COVID-19. Clones were read by immunoSEQ multiplex PCR, and TCRdb kept only the in-frame ones, dropping some. The data show 200,000 or so clones, approximately 82% seen once. The sample comprised peripheral blood. Every receptor here comes from a human donor with acute or convalescent COVID-19. The donor label of this sample is uncertain.

J is TRBJ2-5 and V is TRBV7-6; TRBD2 matches at 10 bases. From germline, CDR1 is SGHVS and CDR2 FNYEAQ. The V segment lost 6 bases and the J segment 7 bases; nucleotides outside the gene matches: 8. The CDR3 sequence is 14 residues long. CDR3 amino acids: CASSRTSGWGTQYF. The CDR3 DNA reads TGTGCCAGCAGTCGGACTAGCGGCTGGGGGACCCAGTACTTC.

The chain is built from TRBV2 and TRBJ1-2; the D gene is possibly TRBD1 (6 bases). Per germline, CDR1 SNHLY and CDR2 FYNNEI. The CDR3 runs 14 residues. V dropped 6 bases and J dropped 4 bases, with 15 bases sitting between them. The CDR3 nucleotides are TGTGCCAGCAGAATCCCGGACAGCCCCTATGGCTACACCTTC. It encodes CASRIPDSPYGYTF.

The CDR3 reads CASSLIAGESYEQYF. Written as DNA, the CDR3 is TGTGCCAGCAGCTTAATTGCGGGGGAGTCCTACGAGCAGTACTTC. This rearrangement joins TRBV7-6 to TRBJ2-7; 7 nucleotides line up with TRBD2. This CDR3 comprises 15 residues. Looked up from germline, CDR1 is SGHVS and CDR2 is FNYEAQ. Trimming removed 2 bases from V and 1 base from J; junction bases left unmatched: 5.

V is TRBV21-1 and J is TRBJ2-1; TRBD2 is taken as the D call from the table, unchecked against the DNA. TRBV21-1 constitutes a pseudogene. This CDR3 comprises 11 residues. CDR3 sequence (DNA): TGTGCCAGCAGCAGGGAGGATGAGCAGTTCTTC. This encodes CASSREDEQFF.

This clone was observed a handful of times. The gene calls are TRBV7-6 and TRBJ2-7; 8 bases align to TRBD1. Per germline, CDR1 SGHVS and CDR2 FNYEAQ. V trimming: 0 bases; J trimming: 2 bases; junction bases outside the gene matches: 3. CDR3 size: 15 residues. The CDR3, as DNA: TGTGCCAGCAGCTTAGCGGCCAGGGGGCCCTACGAGCAGTACTTC. As protein: CASSLAARGPYEQYF.

V is TRBV6-2 or TRBV6-3 and J is TRBJ1-3, with D maybe TRBD1 (6 bases). CDR3 length: 16 amino acids. V gave up 6 bases and J gave up 0 bases, with 15 bases separating them. Germline V lookup: CDR1 MNHEY, CDR2 SVGEGT. The CDR3 DNA reads TGTGCCAGCAGCTCTCGGACAGACAGCTCTGGAAACACCATATATTTT. Residues: CASSSRTDSSGNTIYF.

V and J are TRBV7-2 and TRBJ1-3, with 7 bases lining up with TRBD1. CDR1 SGHTA and CDR2 FQGNSA come from the germline V gene. The CDR3 is 15 amino acids. The ends lost 5 bases at V and 2 bases at J; junction bases unmatched: 6. This CDR3 is CASSRDRAAGNTIYF. CDR3 DNA: TGTGCCAGCAGCCGTGACAGGGCTGCTGGAAACACCATATATTTT.

This sequence joins TRBV18 and TRBJ2-5; TRBD2 matches at 9 bases. With V trimmed by 4 bases and J by 2 bases, 8 bases remained unmatched. CDR1 and CDR2 (germline): KGHSH, LQKENI. This CDR3 is built from 16 residues. The CDR3 nucleotides read TGTGCCAGCTCACAGAGACTAGCGGAGCTACAAGAGACCCAGTACTTC. Amino acids: CASSQRLAELQETQYF.

The chain is built from TRBV4-2 and TRBJ2-7; 9 bases are a match to TRBD1. The CDR3 loop spans 16 amino acids. CDR1 and CDR2 from the germline V gene are LGHNA and YNFKEQ. The junction had 14 bases not matched to a gene; V was cut back by 6 bases and J by 5 bases. The CDR3 DNA is TGTGCCAGCAGTTACGGACCGGGACAGGGAATGAACGAGCAGTACTTC. It translates to CASSYGPGQGMNEQYF.

This clone was seen a handful of times. The chain couples TRBV27 to TRBJ1-4, with D tentatively TRBD1 (5 bases). Trimming removed 8 bases at V and 0 bases at J, with 10 bases between. CDR3 size: 14 residues. Germline lookup yields CDR1 MNHEY and CDR2 SMNVEV (reference sequence). The CDR3 protein is CASRQSSTNEKLFF. The CDR3 region has the DNA TGTGCCAGCCGACAGAGCTCAACTAATGAAAAACTGTTTTTT.

This clone was counted between two and nine times. V and J are TRBV27 and TRBJ2-3; D remains ambiguous. This CDR3 is 14 amino acids long. Germline V gives CDR1 MNHEY, CDR2 SMNVEV (reference sequence). With 3 bases removed from V and 3 bases from J, the gap between germline ends came to 10 bases. This CDR3 is CASSFGTRTDTQYF. The CDR3 bases are TGTGCCAGCAGTTTCGGAACCAGGACAGATACGCAGTATTTT.

This clone was found a few times. The chain carries TRBV6-5 and TRBJ1-2, with TRBD1 matching over 12 bases. Per germline, CDR1 MNHEY and CDR2 SVGAGI. Trimming removed 6 bases from V and 3 bases from J; junction bases left unmatched: 5. The CDR3 totals 15 residues. The CDR3 DNA reads TGTGCCAGCAGGGGACAGGGGGCAGGTGACTATGGCTACACCTTC. This translates into CASRGQGAGDYGYTF.

The rearrangement uses TRBV2 and TRBJ2-3, with 8 nucleotides matching TRBD2. Germline trimming cut 8 bases from V and 3 bases from J; bases unmatched to any gene: 7. CDR3 length: 14 residues. Germline CDR1 is SNHLY and CDR2 is FYNNEI. The CDR3, as DNA: TGTGCCAGCCGCGAGCGGGAGAGGACAGATACGCAGTATTTT. Translation: CASRERERTDTQYF.

For the CDR3, the DNA is TGTGCCAGCAGCCCCCCCGGTAGTTCTAAAGAGACCCAGTACTTC. Its translation: CASSPPGSSKETQYF. The chain joins TRBV5-4 to TRBJ2-5; D is uncertain. V was cut by 4 bases and J by 3 bases, with 16 bases left in between. The germline gives CDR1 SGHNT, CDR2 YYREEE (reference sequence). CDR3 size: 15 residues.